Listed below are T cell receptor beta chains from one sample, sequenced in a study of blood T cell repertoires in COVID-19. The protocol was immunoSEQ multiplex PCR, while the TCRdb copy is restricted to in-frame clones and leaves out a portion. The data contain some 160,000 clones, around 83% of them singletons. The sequenced sample consisted of peripheral blood. The origin of the receptors is a woman between 70 and 85 years old who had recovered from COVID-19. The CDR3 runs from the conserved cysteine through the conserved F or W. The D gene is left open where the match is weak. A row's size may be missing; if present it is once, few, many or a size class.

v_call: TRBV5-6
d_call: TRBD2
clone_size: -
j_call: TRBJ2-7
cdr3_aa: CASSLAGAWTSGYEQYF
cdr3_nt: TGTGCCAGCAGCTTGGCGGGAGCATGGACTAGCGGCTACGAGCAGTACTTC

v_call: TRBV9
d_call: TRBD1
clone_size: -
j_call: TRBJ1-1
cdr3_aa: CASSVDRGRFGTEAFF
cdr3_nt: TGTGCCAGCAGCGTAGACAGGGGGCGGTTTGGCACTGAAGCTTTCTTT

v_call: TRBV7-2
d_call: TRBD1
clone_size: once
j_call: TRBJ2-3
cdr3_aa: CASSAGQGAQYF
cdr3_nt: TGTGCCAGCAGCGCCGGACAGGGAGCGCAGTATTTT

v_call: TRBV5-1
d_call: -
clone_size: -
j_call: TRBJ2-3
cdr3_aa: CASSLGAGPYGTDTQYF
cdr3_nt: TGCGCCAGCAGCTTGGGGGCAGGGCCTTACGGCACAGATACGCAGTATTTT

v_call: TRBV19
d_call: -
clone_size: few
j_call: TRBJ1-1
cdr3_aa: CASSITRGTEAFF
cdr3_nt: TGTGCCAGTAGTATTACCCGGGGCACTGAAGCTTTCTTT

v_call: TRBV23-1
d_call: TRBD1
clone_size: -
j_call: TRBJ2-5
cdr3_aa: CASSQCRTGQETQYF
cdr3_nt: TGCGCCAGCAGTCAATGCCGGACAGGTCAAGAGACCCAGTACTTC

v_call: TRBV19
d_call: TRBD2
clone_size: -
j_call: TRBJ2-7
cdr3_aa: CASSPALAEYEQYF
cdr3_nt: TGTGCCAGTAGCCCAGCACTAGCGGAATACGAGCAGTACTTC

v_call: TRBV10-2
d_call: TRBD1
clone_size: -
j_call: TRBJ1-4
cdr3_aa: CASRGQGWEKLFF
cdr3_nt: TGCGCCAGCAGGGGACAGGGTTGGGAAAAACTGTTTTTT

v_call: TRBV30
d_call: TRBD2
clone_size: -
j_call: TRBJ2-1
cdr3_aa: CAWSVRLAGSYNEQFF
cdr3_nt: TGTGCCTGGAGTGTACGACTAGCGGGGTCCTACAATGAGCAGTTCTTC

v_call: TRBV5-1
d_call: -
clone_size: -
j_call: TRBJ1-2
cdr3_aa: CASSPATGSYGYTF
cdr3_nt: TGCGCCAGCAGCCCGGCGACAGGATCCTATGGCTACACCTTC

v_call: TRBV7-9
d_call: TRBD1
clone_size: -
j_call: TRBJ2-1
cdr3_aa: CASSAGTGVNEQFF
cdr3_nt: TGTGCCAGCAGCGCCGGGACAGGGGTCAATGAGCAGTTCTTC

v_call: TRBV7-9
d_call: TRBD1
clone_size: -
j_call: TRBJ2-7
cdr3_aa: CASSIPGGGTSYEQYF
cdr3_nt: TGTGCCAGCAGCATCCCAGGGGGCGGAACGTCCTACGAGCAGTACTTC

v_call: TRBV11-3
d_call: -
clone_size: -
j_call: TRBJ2-3
cdr3_aa: CASSFRTDTQYF
cdr3_nt: TGTGCCAGCAGCTTTCGTACAGATACGCAGTATTTT

v_call: TRBV9
d_call: -
clone_size: -
j_call: TRBJ2-6
cdr3_aa: CASSVGLPGANVLTF
cdr3_nt: TGTGCCAGCAGCGTAGGGCTCCCTGGGGCCAACGTCCTGACTTTC

v_call: TRBV19
d_call: -
clone_size: -
j_call: TRBJ1-5
cdr3_aa: CASSIGAGTFHF
cdr3_nt: TGTGCCAGTAGTATAGGGGCTGGAACTTTCCATTTT